The source of this T cell receptor (beta chain) is a study of regulatory T cells in long-lasting Graves disease. The CDR3 has 13 amino acids. Germline V gene data show CDR1 as MNHEY and CDR2 as SVGAGI. Trimming pared 2 bases from V and 9 bases from J, leaving 11 bases between. This clonotype was recorded many times. What it recognizes is unknown. TCR beta libraries were built with iRepertoire HTBI primers and Arm-PCR of CDR3 regions. TCRdb independently ran MiXCR on the multiplex PCR reads; one entry per CDR3 protein. The repertoire has around 450,000 distinct CDR3 sequences, roughly a fifth of them found once; the top ten carry roughly 7.1%. Notes on the study in general: Preferential use of TRBV28, TRBJ1-2 and TRBJ2-5 was seen in persistent disease. A greater number of public clonotypes (about 2,900) was shared by persistent patients than by new patients (about 960).

Time point reported: persistent/refractory GD, antithyroid drugs over 5 years with positive TRAb. Generation of the TCR library employed RNA extracted from PBMCs. Graves' disease diagnosis relied on American Thyroid Association guidelines. Nine milliliters of peripheral blood were taken and placed in EDTA tubes. The sequence derives from a female donor with Graves disease. The sample here was peripheral blood mononuclear cells (PBMCs), taken when the disease was refractory, from a patient treated with antithyroid drugs. The chain combines TRBV6-5 with TRBJ1-5; weak D call: TRBD1 (5 bases). The CDR3 nucleotides are TGTGCCAGCAGTTACGAGGGGCTAGGGCCCCAGCATTTT. Its translation is CASSYEGLGPQHF.